This entry concerns a single T cell receptor beta chain. Researchers report immunoSEQ v3.0 was run at survey level. The table came from immunoSEQ multiplex PCR; TCRdb's copy has only in-frame clones and leaves some out. The repertoire holds about 36,000 clones, with 80% as singletons. The sample originates from a study of long-term antiretroviral therapy in people with HIV. CDR3 length: 15 amino acids. V was clipped by 0 bases and J by 6 bases; unmatched bases: 0. From germline, CDR1 is MRHNA and CDR2 SNTAGT. The starting material was unsorted PBMCs, obtained 3.4 years after starting antiretroviral therapy. V and J are TRBV6-4 and TRBJ2-1; 12 bases fit TRBD2. This sequence was found in a man between 25 and 39 years old with HIV. CDR3 DNA: TGTGCCAGCAGTGACTCGACTAGCGGGAGCAATGAGCAGTTCTTC. Its translation: CASSDSTSGSNEQFF.